This is a list of T cell receptor beta chains from one sample in a study of cytomegalovirus exposure and HLA in healthy donors. TCRdb's copy holds only in-frame clones and misses some; the assay was immunoSEQ multiplex PCR. The sample shows around 200,000 clones, over 60% of them seen only once. The sample consisted of PBMCs. Receptors were obtained from a woman between 50 and 59 years old in good health and CMV-seronegative. CDR3s include the opening cysteine and the closing phenylalanine or tryptophan. The D gene is left open where the match is weak. Only some rows state a clone size, as once, few, many or a class for expanded clones.

j_call v_call clone_size d_call cdr3_aa cdr3_nt
TRBJ2-7 TRBV7-2 once TRBD1 CASSLPGQGLRDSEQYF TGTGCCAGCAGCTTACCGGGACAGGGTTTGAGAGACTCCGAGCAGTACTTC
TRBJ1-6 TRBV4-3 once . CASSQDLPIAGSLRDNSPLHF TGCGCCAGCAGCCAAGATTTACCGATTGCCGGGAGCCTGCGAGATAATTCACCCCTCCACTTT
TRBJ1-1 TRBV7-2 . . CASSLEARVNTEAFF TGTGCCAGCAGCTTAGAGGCCAGGGTCAACACTGAAGCTTTCTTT
TRBJ2-3 TRBV5-4 . . CASSLEAGGDTQYF TGTGCCAGCAGCTTGGAAGCCGGCGGAGATACGCAGTATTTT
TRBJ1-5 TRBV28 . TRBD1 CASSLLQGSSSQPQHF TGTGCCAGCAGTTTATTACAGGGGTCTTCTAGTCAGCCCCAGCATTTT
TRBJ2-4 TRBV10-3 . . CAISGGGLAKNIQYF TGTGCCATCAGTGGGGGAGGTCTGGCCAAAAACATTCAGTACTTC
TRBJ1-3 TRBV7-2 few . CASSLRRAGNTIYF TGTGCCAGCAGCCTCCGGAGGGCTGGAAACACCATATATTTT
TRBJ2-7 TRBV7-2 . . CASSFRGSSYEQYF TGTGCCAGCAGCTTTCGGGGTAGCAGTTACGAGCAGTACTTC
TRBJ2-5 TRBV5-6 . TRBD2 CASSFGGGGSQATQYF TGTGCCAGCAGCTTCGGTGGCGGGGGGAGTCAAGCGACCCAGTACTTC
TRBJ1-2 TRBV30 . . CAWSPSVYGYTF TGTGCCTGGAGCCCTAGTGTGTATGGCTACACCTTC
TRBJ1-5 TRBV7-8 . TRBD1 CASSLRQGMSNQPQHF TGTGCCAGCAGCTTAAGACAGGGCATGAGCAATCAGCCCCAGCATTTT
TRBJ1-2 TRBV13 . TRBD1 CASSLGGGQGSNYGYTF TGTGCCAGCAGCTTAGGGGGGGGACAGGGGTCAAACTATGGCTACACCTTC
TRBJ2-3 TRBV30 . . CAWSFVSADTQYF TGTGCCTGGTCTTTTGTCAGCGCAGATACGCAGTATTTT
TRBJ1-6 TRBV9 . . CASNPGQQNNSPLHF TGTGCCAGCAATCCAGGACAGCAAAATAATTCACCCCTCCACTTT
TRBJ1-5 TRBV28 . TRBD1 CASSLPGMTGFQPQHF TGTGCCAGCAGTTTACCTGGAATGACAGGGTTTCAGCCCCAGCATTTT
TRBJ1-1 TRBV9 . TRBD1 CASSVADRTGNTEAFF TGTGCCAGCAGCGTAGCGGACAGGACAGGGAACACTGAAGCTTTCTTT
TRBJ2-5 TRBV11-2 . . CASSLGGRETQYF TGTGCCAGCAGCTTAGGGGGGCGGGAGACCCAGTACTTC
TRBJ1-1 TRBV28 . TRBD1 CASNEQGKNTEAFF TGTGCCAGCAATGAACAGGGGAAGAACACTGAAGCTTTCTTT
TRBJ1-1 TRBV7-8 . . CASSSNDRNTEAFF TGTGCCAGCAGCTCCAATGACAGGAACACTGAAGCTTTCTTT
TRBJ2-4 TRBV6-5 . . CASSAPGDKNIQYF TGTGCCAGCAGCGCCCCCGGGGACAAAAACATTCAGTACTTC
TRBJ2-5 TRBV7-2 . TRBD2 CASSLSGSGRQETQYF TGTGCCAGCAGCTTATCGGGTAGCGGGAGACAAGAGACCCAGTACTTC
TRBJ1-3 TRBV2 once . CASSEVRVSGNTIYF TGTGCCAGCAGTGAAGTCCGTGTCTCTGGAAACACCATATATTTT
TRBJ2-1 TRBV28 . TRBD2 CASSQVTSGIGPNEQFF TGTGCCAGCAGTCAAGTTACTAGCGGGATCGGCCCCAATGAGCAGTTCTTC
TRBJ2-7 TRBV29-1 . TRBD1 CSVLGQSSSYEQYF TGCAGCGTTCTGGGACAGTCAAGCTCCTACGAGCAGTACTTC
TRBJ1-1 TRBV14 . . CASSERGVGEAFF TGTGCCAGCAGCGAACGGGGGGTCGGTGAAGCTTTCTTT
TRBJ2-6 TRBV14 . . CASSQQFSGANVLTF TGTGCCAGCAGCCAACAGTTTTCTGGGGCCAACGTCCTGACTTTC
TRBJ2-2 TRBV4-3 . TRBD1 CATSRWAPGTGNTGELFF TGCGCCACCAGCCGATGGGCACCCGGGACAGGGAACACCGGGGAGCTGTTTTTT
TRBJ2-7 TRBV2 . TRBD2 CASSEGTSGSYEQYF TGTGCCAGCAGTGAAGGGACTAGCGGCTCCTACGAGCAGTACTTC
TRBJ1-4 TRBV9 once . CASSVGPAVSEKLFF TGTGCCAGCAGCGTAGGACCGGCGGTTAGTGAAAAACTGTTTTTT
TRBJ1-2 TRBV4-2 . TRBD1 CASSQGERTGLYGYTF TGTGCCAGCAGCCAGGGCGAGAGGACAGGCCTCTATGGCTACACCTTC
TRBJ2-7 TRBV6-5 . TRBD1 CASRTTGGMYEQYF TGTGCCAGCAGGACGACAGGGGGTATGTACGAGCAGTACTTC
TRBJ1-5 TRBV19 . TRBD1 CASRGGQDNQPQHF TGTGCCAGTAGGGGGGGACAGGACAATCAGCCCCAGCATTTT
TRBJ1-3 TRBV10-2 . TRBD1 CASSPAGQGSGNTIYF TGCGCCAGCAGCCCTGCGGGACAGGGGAGTGGAAACACCATATATTTT
TRBJ2-1 TRBV6-1 . . CASSEGSGGHNEQFF TGTGCCAGCAGTGAAGGGTCAGGAGGTCACAATGAGCAGTTCTTC
TRBJ1-5 TRBV6-5 . . CASSPLQGWPQHF TGTGCCAGCAGTCCCTTACAGGGTTGGCCCCAGCATTTT
TRBJ1-1 TRBV9 . . CASSVDLRGAGSEAFF TGTGCCAGCAGCGTAGATTTAAGAGGGGCGGGGTCTGAAGCTTTCTTT
TRBJ2-7 TRBV5-1 . . CASSLSGTLGLEQYF TGCGCCAGCAGCTTGTCAGGGACACTAGGGTTGGAGCAGTACTTC
TRBJ2-6 TRBV27 . TRBD1 CASSLLRQGRSGANVLTF TGTGCCAGCAGTTTGCTACGACAGGGAAGGTCTGGGGCCAACGTCCTGACTTTC
TRBJ2-5 TRBV6-6 . . CASSYSLGGGETQYF TGTGCCAGCAGTTACTCGCTAGGGGGTGGAGAGACCCAGTACTTC
TRBJ2-5 TRBV4-3 . TRBD2 CASSQGVRGEETQYF TGCGCCAGCAGCCAAGGAGTACGGGGGGAAGAGACCCAGTACTTC
TRBJ1-5 TRBV19 . . CASSEMNQPQHF TGTGCCAGTAGTGAGATGAATCAGCCCCAGCATTTT
TRBJ1-1 TRBV6-5 . TRBD1 CASNGDSTYTEAFF TGTGCCAGCAATGGGGACAGTACTTACACTGAAGCTTTCTTT
TRBJ2-7 TRBV6-5 . TRBD2 CASSYGSGGPYEQYF TGTGCCAGCAGTTACGGGTCGGGAGGACCCTACGAGCAGTACTTC
TRBJ1-2 TRBV6-4 few . CASSDTEGSGGYTF TGTGCCAGCAGTGACACAGAGGGTTCCGGTGGCTACACCTTC
TRBJ1-1 TRBV6-1 . TRBD1 CASSEAGTGMFTEAFF TGTGCCAGCAGTGAAGCTGGGACAGGGATGTTCACTGAAGCTTTCTTT
TRBJ2-7 TRBV29-1 . TRBD2 CSVEGREGLRYEQYF TGCAGCGTTGAAGGGAGGGAGGGGTTGAGGTACGAGCAGTACTTC
TRBJ2-1 TRBV7-3 . TRBD2 CASSLTLMGTSGSNNEQFF TGTGCCAGCAGCTTAACGTTAATGGGGACTAGCGGGTCGAACAATGAGCAGTTCTTC
TRBJ1-1 TRBV13 . . CASSAGAEAFF TGTGCCAGCAGCGCCGGGGCTGAAGCTTTCTTT
TRBJ2-4 TRBV7-2 . TRBD2 CASSSRGGTLAKNIQYF TGTGCCAGCAGCTCTCGGGGGGGGACTCTAGCCAAAAACATTCAGTACTTC
TRBJ1-6 TRBV29-1 few . CSVHLRGIRRSPLHF TGCAGCGTACATCTCCGGGGGATCCGGCGGTCACCCCTCCACTTT
TRBJ2-3 TRBV6-1 . TRBD2 CASRSSGGRTDTQYF TGTGCCAGCAGGTCTAGCGGGGGGCGAACAGATACGCAGTATTTT